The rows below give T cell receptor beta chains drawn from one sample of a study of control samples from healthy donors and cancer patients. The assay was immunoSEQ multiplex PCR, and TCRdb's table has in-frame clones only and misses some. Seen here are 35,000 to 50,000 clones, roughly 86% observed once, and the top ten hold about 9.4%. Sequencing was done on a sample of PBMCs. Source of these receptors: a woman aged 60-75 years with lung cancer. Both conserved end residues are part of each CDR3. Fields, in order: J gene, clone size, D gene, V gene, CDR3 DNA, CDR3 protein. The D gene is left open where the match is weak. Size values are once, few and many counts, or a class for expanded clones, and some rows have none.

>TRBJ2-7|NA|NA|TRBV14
TGTGCCAGCAGCCAAAGTCCGGACCCCTCCTACGAGCAGTACTTC
CASSQSPDPSYEQYF
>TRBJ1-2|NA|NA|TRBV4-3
TGCGCCAGCAGCCCCTACAGCGGAAGCTTCTATGGCTACACCTTC
CASSPYSGSFYGYTF
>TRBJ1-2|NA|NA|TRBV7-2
TGTGCCAGCAGCTTACTCGGCAGGGGCGACTATGGCTACACCTTC
CASSLLGRGDYGYTF
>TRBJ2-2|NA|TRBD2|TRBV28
TGTGCCAGCAGAAGGGCCGGGACTAGCGGAAATAGAGCGGGTCGGGGAGCTGTTTTT
CASRRAGTSGNRAGRGAVF
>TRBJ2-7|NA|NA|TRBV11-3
TGTGCCAGCAGCGACCGGGGTCTGAACGAGCAGTACTTC
CASSDRGLNEQYF
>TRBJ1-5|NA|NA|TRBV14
TGTGCCAGCAGCCAGTGGGGAGGTAATCAGCCCCAGCATTTT
CASSQWGGNQPQHF
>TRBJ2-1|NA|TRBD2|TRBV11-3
TGTGCCAGCAGCTTAGATCTTAACAGCGGGGCGAATGAGCAGTTCTTC
CASSLDLNSGANEQFF
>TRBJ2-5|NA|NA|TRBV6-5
TGTGCCAGCAGCCTAGGAGAGACCCAGTACTTC
CASSLGETQYF
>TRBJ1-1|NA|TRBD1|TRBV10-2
TGCGCCAGCAGTGAGCCCCAACAGGGGAGGGTAGGTGCTTTCTTT
CASSEPQQGRVGAFF
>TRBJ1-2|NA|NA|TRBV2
TGTGCCAGCAGTTCCGGGCCTAACTATGGCTACACCTTC
CASSSGPNYGYTF
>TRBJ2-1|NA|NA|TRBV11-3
TGTGCCAGCAGCTTAGATCGATTAGCCCACAATGAGCAGTTCTTC
CASSLDRLAHNEQFF
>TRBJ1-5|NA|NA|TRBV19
TGTGCCAGTAGACCCGGGAGGGGCTTTCAGCCCCAGCATTTT
CASRPGRGFQPQHF
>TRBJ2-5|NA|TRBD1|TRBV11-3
TGTGCCAGCAGCAGTGACCGGGACAGGGAAGAGACCCAGTACTTC
CASSSDRDREETQYF
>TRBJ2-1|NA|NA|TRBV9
TGTGCCAGCAGCGTAGGAACTAAGAGCTCCTACAATGAGCAGTTCTTC
CASSVGTKSSYNEQFF
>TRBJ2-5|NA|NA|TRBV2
TGTGCCAGCAGGGGGCGGGGTGCGGAGACCCAGTACTTC
CASRGRGAETQYF
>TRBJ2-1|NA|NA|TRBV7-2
TGTGCCAGCAGCTTAGGTAGCTTCAATGAGCAGTTCTTC
CASSLGSFNEQFF
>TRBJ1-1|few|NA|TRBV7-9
TGTGCCAGCAGCTTAGGCGCAGGGGCTTTCTTT
CASSLGAGAFF
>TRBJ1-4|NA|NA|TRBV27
TGTGCCAACAGCATGACAGCCCTAAGTGAAAAACTGTTTTTT
CANSMTALSEKLFF
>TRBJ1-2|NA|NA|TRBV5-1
TGCGCCAGCAGCTCCGTAAACAGGTTGGGGAACTATGGCTACACCTTC
CASSSVNRLGNYGYTF
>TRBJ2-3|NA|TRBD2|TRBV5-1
TGCGCCAGCAGCTTTCGGGGGTTCCTCCGGGCGGGAGATTGGAATACGCAGTATTTT
CASSFRGFLRAGDWNTQYF
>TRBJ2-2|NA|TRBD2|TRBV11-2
TGTGCCAGCAGCTTATACCTAGCGGGGACCGGGGAGCTGTTTTTT
CASSLYLAGTGELFF
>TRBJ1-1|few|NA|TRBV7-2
TGTGCCAGCAGCTTATTGGGGGGCGTAGCTGAAGCTTTCTTT
CASSLLGGVAEAFF
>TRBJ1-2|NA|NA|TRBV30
TGTGCCTGGAGACAACATCATGGCTACACCTTC
CAWRQHHGYTF
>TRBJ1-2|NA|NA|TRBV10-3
TGTGCCATCAGTGATGGAGGGTCGGGATATGGCTACACCTTC
CAISDGGSGYGYTF
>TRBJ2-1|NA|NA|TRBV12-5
TGTGCTAGTGCCCTTAGTATAGGCGATGAGCAGTTCTTC
CASALSIGDEQFF
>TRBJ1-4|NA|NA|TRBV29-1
TGCAGCGTTGGGACCCGACTACAGGAAAAACTGTTTTTT
CSVGTRLQEKLFF
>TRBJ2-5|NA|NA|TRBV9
TGTGCCAGCAGCACCAACGGGGTAGGGGAGACCCAGTACTTC
CASSTNGVGETQYF
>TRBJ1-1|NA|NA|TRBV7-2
TGTGCCAGCTGTACCTTGGACGACCTTTACACTGAAGCTTTCTTT
CASCTLDDLYTEAFF